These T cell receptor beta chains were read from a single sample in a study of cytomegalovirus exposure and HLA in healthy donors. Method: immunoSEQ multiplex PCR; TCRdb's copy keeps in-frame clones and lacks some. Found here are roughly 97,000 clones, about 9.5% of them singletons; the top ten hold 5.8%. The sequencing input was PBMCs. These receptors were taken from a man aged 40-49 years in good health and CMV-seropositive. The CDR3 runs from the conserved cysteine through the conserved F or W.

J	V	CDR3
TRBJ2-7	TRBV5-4	CASSSDRSAYEQYF
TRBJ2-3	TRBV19	CASRTGGADTQYF
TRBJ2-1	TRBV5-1	CAGSLRTGAYNGQFF
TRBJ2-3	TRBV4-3	CASSQTTSGTDTQYF
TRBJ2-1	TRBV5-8	CASSPWSGNEQFF
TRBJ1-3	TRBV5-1	CASSRSSDSGNTIYF
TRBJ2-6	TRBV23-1	CASPDRAGANVLTF
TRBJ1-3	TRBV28	CASSSRDRGFFGNTIYF
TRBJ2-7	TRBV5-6	CASSPGESMGEQYF
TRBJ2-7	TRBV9	CASSDSSGEQYF
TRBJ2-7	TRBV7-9	CASSTSKSYEQYF
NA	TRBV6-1	CASSERGRTYEQYF
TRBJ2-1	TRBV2	CASSDTPLNEQFF
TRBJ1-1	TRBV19	CASSMNFQITEAFF
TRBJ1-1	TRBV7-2	CASSIEDGRGTEAFF
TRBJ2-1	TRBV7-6	CASSSTSGRYNGEQFF
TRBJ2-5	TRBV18	CASSPTGTREETQYF
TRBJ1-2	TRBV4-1	CASSQDIFPRPGGYTF
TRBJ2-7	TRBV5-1	CASSPTPTGDISYEQYF